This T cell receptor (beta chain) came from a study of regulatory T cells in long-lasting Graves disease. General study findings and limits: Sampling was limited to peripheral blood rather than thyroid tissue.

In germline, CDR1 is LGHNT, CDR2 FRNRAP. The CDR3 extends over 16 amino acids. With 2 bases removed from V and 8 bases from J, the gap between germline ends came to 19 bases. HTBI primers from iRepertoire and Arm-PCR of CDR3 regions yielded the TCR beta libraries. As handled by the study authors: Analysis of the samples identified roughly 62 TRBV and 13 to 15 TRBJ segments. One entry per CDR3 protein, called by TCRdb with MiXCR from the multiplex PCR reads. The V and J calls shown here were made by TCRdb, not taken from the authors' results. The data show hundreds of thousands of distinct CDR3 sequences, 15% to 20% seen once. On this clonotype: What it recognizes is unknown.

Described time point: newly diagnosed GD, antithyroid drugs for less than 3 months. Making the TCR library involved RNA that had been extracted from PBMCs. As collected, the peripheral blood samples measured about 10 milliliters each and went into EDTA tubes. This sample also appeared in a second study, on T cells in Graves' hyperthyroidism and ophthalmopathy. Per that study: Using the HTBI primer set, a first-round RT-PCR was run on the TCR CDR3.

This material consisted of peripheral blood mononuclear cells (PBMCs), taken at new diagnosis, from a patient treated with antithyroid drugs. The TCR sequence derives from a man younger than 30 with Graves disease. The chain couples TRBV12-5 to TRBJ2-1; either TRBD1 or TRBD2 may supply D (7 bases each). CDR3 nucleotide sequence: TGTGCTAGTGGTTTGCCCCAGGGGGGAGGGCTCGATGAGCAGTTCTTC. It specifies CASGLPQGGGLDEQFF.